A single sample gave rise to the 26 T cell receptor beta chains below, sequenced in a study of control samples from healthy donors and cancer patients. Libraries were prepared by immunoSEQ multiplex PCR; TCRdb keeps only in-frame clonotypes and omits some of them. Found here are 90,000 to 100,000 clones, roughly nine tenths of them singletons; the top ten hold around an eighth. Sequences were obtained from blood. The receptor set was obtained from a woman in her seventies in good health.

DNA of the CDR3: TGCGCCAGCAGAACTGGGACAGCTTATAATTCACCCCTCCACTTT. Protein sequence: CASRTGTAYNSPLHF. This sequence joins TRBV5-1 and TRBJ1-6; 7 nucleotides line up with TRBD1. There are 15 residues in the CDR3. Per the germline V gene, CDR1 is SGHRS and CDR2 is YFSETQ. J gave up 4 bases and V 5 bases, and 6 bases lay outside the gene matches.

This clone showed up just a few times. The chain carries TRBV20-1 and TRBJ1-1, with D unclear. The CDR3 is made up of 11 amino acids. CDR1 is DFQATT and CDR2 is SNEGSKA in the germline V gene (reference sequence). Deletions cut 3 bases from V and 1 base from J, with 3 bases between. In DNA form, the CDR3 reads TGCAGTGCTAGGTCGAACACTGAAGCTTTCTTT. It encodes CSARSNTEAFF.

CDR3 sequence (DNA): TGTGCCAGCAGCCAACGGACTAGCAACAATGAGCAGTTCTTC. This codes for CASSQRTSNNEQFF. This chain uses TRBV3-1 (or the pseudogene TRBV3-2) with TRBJ2-1; TRBD2 matches 8 bases. CDR3 length equals 14 residues. Germline V gene lookup returns CDR1 LGHDT and CDR2 YNNKEL (reference sequence). Losses at the gene ends were 2 bases for V and 5 bases for J; bases not matched to a gene: 2.

This chain connects TRBV12-3 or TRBV12-4 to TRBJ1-1; D not certain. V gave up 8 bases and J gave up 0 bases, with 4 bases separating them. The CDR3 consists of 11 residues. The CDR3 sequence is CASAMNTEAFF. In DNA form, the CDR3 reads TGTGCCAGCGCCATGAACACTGAAGCTTTCTTT.

The J gene is TRBJ2-7, the V gene TRBV7-2; D is perhaps TRBD1 (6 bases). Germline V gene sequence: CDR1 SGHTA, CDR2 FQGNSA. CDR3 size: 13 residues. Between the trimmed V and J ends, which lost 5 bases and 5 bases, there was a span of 13 bases. CDR3 nucleotides: TGTGCCAGCAGCACTTTTACAGGGAACGAGCAGTACTTC. As protein: CASSTFTGNEQYF.

Concerning this clone: The same CDR3 arises from other DNA sequences in this sample as well. V usage is TRBV6-5 and J usage is TRBJ1-1; D unresolved. The V gene lost 2 bases and the J gene lost 2 bases, with 9 bases spanning the gap. Per germline, CDR1 MNHEY and CDR2 SVGAGI. CDR3 length: 14 residues. The CDR3 sequence is CASSYGGSNTEAFF. Here the CDR3 DNA reads TGTGCCAGCAGTTACGGAGGCTCAAACACTGAAGCTTTCTTT.

The rearrangement uses TRBV5-1 and TRBJ2-7, with 10 bases fitting TRBD1. This CDR3 comprises 14 residues. Unmatched junction bases numbered 3, after V lost 0 bases and J lost 6 bases. The germline V gene encodes CDR1 SGHRS and CDR2 YFSETQ. Here the CDR3 reads CASSLGGDRGEQYF. Written as DNA, the CDR3 is TGCGCCAGCAGCTTGGGAGGGGACAGGGGCGAGCAGTACTTC.

The chain has TRBV7-2 and TRBJ1-1, with 7 bases fitting TRBD1. The germline V gene encodes CDR1 SGHTA and CDR2 FQGNSA. CDR3 length: 14 amino acids. With V trimmed by 5 bases and J by 10 bases, 13 bases remained unmatched. The CDR3 region is CASSPDTGVKVAFF. The CDR3, as DNA: TGTGCCAGCAGCCCCGACACAGGGGTGAAGGTAGCTTTCTTT. The full variable domain, its missing parts supplied by reference TRBV7-2 and TRBJ1-1, is GAGVSQSPSNKVTEKGKDVELRCDPISGHTALYWYRQSLGQGLEFLIYFQGNSAPDKSGLPSDRFSAERTGGSVSTLTIQRTQQEDSAVYLCASSPDTGVKVAFFGQGTRLTVV.

The V gene is TRBV12-3 or TRBV12-4, the J gene TRBJ1-5; D not certain. Trimming took 7 bases from V and 2 from J, leaving 6 bases between them. The CDR3 has 12 amino acids. CDR3 DNA sequence: TGTGCCAGCACTCGGGGCAATCAGCCCCAGCATTTT. This sequence encodes CASTRGNQPQHF.

CDR3 loop: CATSMGEGQGGADTQYF. In DNA form, the CDR3 reads TGTGCCACCAGTATGGGGGAGGGCCAAGGTGGTGCAGATACGCAGTATTTT. This chain links TRBV15 with TRBJ2-3; TRBD2 matches at 7 bases. The length of the CDR3 is 17 residues. Trimming cost V 6 bases and J 4 bases; bases outside gene matches: 16. Germline lookup yields CDR1 LNHNV and CDR2 YYDKDF (reference sequence). Full variable domain (rest looked up from reference TRBV15 and TRBJ2-3): DAMVIQNPRYQVTQFGKPVTLSCSQTLNHNVMYWYQQKSSQAPKLLFHYYDKDFNNEADTPDNFQSRRPNTSFCFLDIRSPGLGDTAMYLCATSMGEGQGGADTQYFGPGTRLTVL.

The V call is TRBV5-8, the J call TRBJ2-5; D is ambiguous. V was cut by 5 bases and J by 7 bases, with 6 bases left in between. CDR3 length equals 10 residues. Germline loops: CDR1 SGHTS, CDR2 YDEGEE. CDR3 DNA: TGTGCCAGCAGTCGGTCGACCCAGTACTTC. Translation gives CASSRSTQYF.

The V and J genes are TRBV27 and TRBJ1-4; D is unresolved. CDR1 is MNHEY, CDR2 SMNVEV, per germline (reference sequence). The V end was cut by 2 bases, the J end by 0 bases, with 7 bases between. This CDR3 is 15 amino acids long. The CDR3 sequence is CASSLREATNEKLFF. CDR3 in DNA: TGTGCCAGCAGTTTAAGAGAGGCAACTAATGAAAAACTGTTTTTT.

With regard to this clone: A junction boundary mismatches the germline segment, possibly from a read error. The J gene is TRBJ1-1, the V gene TRBV6-5; 8 nucleotides match TRBD1. Germline CDR1 and CDR2: MNHEY and SVGAGI. This CDR3 comprises 13 residues. CDR3 in amino acids: CASSHLGTGPRDF. The CDR3 DNA reads as TGTGCCAGCAGCCACCTAGGGACAGGCCCTCGGGACTTT.

The J gene is TRBJ2-3, the V gene TRBV9; D gene ambiguous. There are 12 residues in the CDR3. The V end lost 0 bases, the J end lost 8 bases, and 7 bases lay between the germline ends. CDR1 and CDR2 from the germline V gene are SGDLS and YYNGEE. DNA for the CDR3: TGTGCCAGCAGCGTAGGGTCCTTTACGCAGTATTTT. This codes for CASSVGSFTQYF.

The chain has TRBV12-3 or TRBV12-4 and TRBJ2-1; no reliable D call. The V and J ends lost 3 bases and 6 bases respectively, with 9 bases between them. This CDR3 region has 13 residues. Written as DNA, the CDR3 is TGTGCCAGCAGTTTTTCGATCGCCAATGAGCAGTTCTTC. Translating gives CASSFSIANEQFF.

The chain couples TRBV6-5 to TRBJ1-3, with unresolved D. The CDR3 runs 14 residues. Trimming shortened V by 10 bases and J by 0 bases, and 13 bases separated the two germline ends. The germline CDR1 and CDR2 sequences are MNHEY and SVGAGI. CDR3: CATEERRSGNTIYF. CDR3 coding DNA: TGTGCCACCGAAGAACGGCGCTCTGGAAACACCATATATTTT.

The V and J genes are TRBV19 and TRBJ2-2, with D tentatively TRBD1 (6 bases). This CDR3 spans 15 amino acids. V was trimmed by 4 bases and J by 3 bases, leaving 12 bases between them. Germline V CDR1 and CDR2: LNHDA, SQIVND (reference sequence). CDR3 sequence reads: CASSTSGTHTGELFF. The CDR3 DNA follows: TGTGCCAGTAGTACCTCCGGGACACACACCGGGGAGCTGTTTTTT.

For the CDR3, the DNA is TGCGCCAGCAGCTTGTCGGGGGGAAACTATGGCTACACCTTC. Translation gives CASSLSGGNYGYTF. This chain links TRBV5-1 with TRBJ1-2; the D gene is possibly TRBD1 (5 bases). Germline V lookup: CDR1 SGHRS, CDR2 YFSETQ. V gave up 1 base and J gave up 2 bases, with 9 bases separating them. CDR3 size: 14 residues.

This clone was seen only once. This sequence joins TRBV6-5 and TRBJ1-2; D unresolved. Trimming shortened V by 0 bases and J by 8 bases, and 10 bases separated the two germline ends. Germline lookup yields CDR1 MNHEY and CDR2 SVGAGI. CDR3 size: 13 residues. CDR3 DNA sequence: TGTGCCAGCAGTTACTCAGGAGGGTTAGGCTACACCTTC. This gives the protein CASSYSGGLGYTF.

This clone was seen a handful of times. The gene calls are TRBV9 and TRBJ2-7, with 8 bases aligning to TRBD2. This CDR3 has 14 amino acids. J lost 3 bases, V lost 7 bases, and 9 bases had no gene match. CDR1 and CDR2 from the germline V gene are SGDLS and YYNGEE. As DNA, the CDR3 is TGTGCCAGCTCCACTCACGGGGGGGACTACGAGCAGTACTTC. Amino acid sequence: CASSTHGGDYEQYF.

The J gene is TRBJ2-1, the V gene TRBV19, with D perhaps matching TRBD2 (6 bases). This CDR3 is built from 15 residues. Looked up from germline, CDR1 is LNHDA and CDR2 is SQIVND (reference sequence). CDR3 sequence reads: CASSGVRSNYNEQFF. The CDR3 DNA follows: TGTGCTAGCTCGGGAGTCCGTTCAAACTACAATGAGCAGTTCTTC.

The CDR3: CASSQGSSGNTIYF. CDR3 sequence (DNA): TGTGCCAGCAGCCAGGGAAGTTCTGGAAACACCATATATTTT. The genes are TRBV7-2 and TRBJ1-3; TRBD1 is a possible D gene (5 bases). CDR3 size: 14 residues. CDR1 is SGHTA and CDR2 is FQGNSA in the germline V gene. Trimming removed 5 bases at V and 1 base at J, with 9 bases between.

Comments on this clone: Distinct nucleotide sequences in the sample also encode this CDR3. CDR3 nucleotides: TGTGCCAGCTCGCCCTCGACAGGGAGCCGAGATACGCAGTATTTT. This translates into CASSPSTGSRDTQYF. The chain employs TRBV18 and TRBJ2-3, with TRBD1 matching over 7 bases. V was clipped by 6 bases and J by 5 bases; unmatched bases: 11. The germline gives CDR1 KGHSH, CDR2 LQKENI. The CDR3 contains 15 residues.

This clone appeared a single time. The chain joins TRBV6-5 to TRBJ2-7; 7 bases line up with TRBD2. Germline assignment: CDR1 MNHEY and CDR2 SVGAGI. There are 15 residues in the CDR3. After removal of 4 bases from V and 6 bases from J, the junction contained 12 bases not matched to a gene. This chain's CDR3 is CASSWNFRGESEQYF. Here the CDR3 DNA reads TGTGCCAGCAGTTGGAATTTTCGGGGGGAAAGCGAGCAGTACTTC.

V usage is TRBV19 and J usage is TRBJ1-5; unclear D gene. V shed 7 bases and J shed 2 bases, with 15 bases lying between them. In germline, CDR1 is LNHDA, CDR2 SQIVND (reference sequence). This CDR3 has 15 residues. Written as DNA, the CDR3 is TGTGCCAGTACCCTCTCGGACCTTGGCAATCAGCCCCAGCATTTT. It translates to CASTLSDLGNQPQHF.

The chain is built from TRBV7-2 and TRBJ1-2; 8 nucleotides match TRBD1. The CDR3 loop spans 17 amino acids. V was clipped by 0 bases and J by 4 bases; unmatched bases: 10. Germline-derived CDR1 and CDR2 are SGHTA and FQGNSA. CDR3 in amino acids: CASSLAPGQVLSYGYTF. CDR3 nucleotide sequence: TGTGCCAGCAGCTTAGCGCCGGGACAGGTACTTAGCTATGGCTACACCTTC.